Detailed here is one TCR beta chain. CD8 cells regarded as naive lacked CD45RO, were positively chosen for CCR7, and omitted terminally differentiated effector memory CD45RA+ cells. The V gene's germline CDR1 is MDHEN and CDR2 SYDVKM. The CDR3 is made up of 13 amino acids. V lost 5 bases and J lost 5; bases outside the gene matches: 2. This entry is derived from a study of shared clonotypes between healthy human individuals. Libraries were prepared by immunoSEQ multiplex PCR; TCRdb keeps only in-frame clonotypes and omits some of them. The data hold about 2.1 million clones, with more than 85% observed a single time.

The chain recombines TRBV28 with TRBJ1-2, with 10 bases identical to TRBD1. The clonotype comes from a man younger than 35 in good health. Some clones in this sample may be carry-over from other donors' samples. Sequencing was performed on naive CD8+ T cells from PBMCs. The CDR3 DNA follows: TGTGCCAGCAGTCGGGACAGGGGTTATGGCTACACCTTC. Protein sequence: CASSRDRGYGYTF.